This T cell receptor beta chain was documented in a study of shared clonotypes between healthy human individuals. Assay: immunoSEQ multiplex PCR; the TCRdb copy retains only in-frame clones and omits some. The table includes roughly 2.5 million clones, approximately 94% detected once. Sequencing was carried out using naive CD4+ T cells sorted from blood. Regarding subset: CD45RA+ positively selected. The source is a man younger than 35 in good health.

The CDR3: CASSWGQGARETQYF. CDR3 bases: TGTGCCAGCAGCTGGGGCCAGGGGGCGCGGGAGACCCAGTACTTC. The chain couples TRBV7-2 to TRBJ2-5; 8 bases fit TRBD1. The CDR3 length is 15 residues. In germline, CDR1 is SGHTA, CDR2 FQGNSA. The V segment lost 4 bases and the J segment 5 bases; nucleotides outside the gene matches: 9.